The 6 T cell receptor beta chains below were found in one sample sequenced in a study of tumor and adjacent non-tumor tissue in lung cancer (dated 2018 in TCRdb). RNA was isolated from bulk, unsorted tissue, and RNA quality was assessed with a NanoDrop ND-1000 and an Agilent 2100. The normal lung samples consisted of distant non-tumor tissue collected more than 3 cm from the tumor edge. The library was prepared using multiplex PCR. Instrument used: Illumina HiSeq 2500. TCRbeta libraries were built by three rounds of nested PCR using primers (Table S4), following protocols modified from ARM-PCR. TCRdb took the public reads, trimmed them with fastp at Q25, ran MiXCR for clone calling and kept in-frame beta chains. Identical CDR3 protein sequences are pooled into one entry, listed with their most common genes and DNA. The sample data list approximately 68,000 distinct CDR3 sequences, and roughly 77% of these were observed just once. The ten largest clones represent around 45% of the sample.

Source material: distant non-tumor lung tissue. These receptors came from a man aged 55 to 70 with non-small cell lung cancer.

This clonotype was seen a handful of times. This is likely a read error, given that the CDR3 carries no conserved phenylalanine or tryptophan at its end. The CDR3 protein is CASSKDTYQETQYS. The CDR3 nucleotides are TGTGCTAGCAGCAAAGACACATATCAAGAGACCCAGTACTCC. J is TRBJ2-5 and V is TRBV11-1, with unresolved D. This CDR3 comprises 14 residues. CDR1 is SGHAT, CDR2 FQDESV, per germline (reference sequence).

Only a few counts were recorded for this clonotype. The chain's CDR3 is CVSKIEGGAEAFF. CDR3 nucleotides: TGTGTCAGTAAAATTGAGGGAGGGGCTGAAGCTTTCTTT. V usage is TRBV12-3 or TRBV12-4 and J usage is TRBJ1-1; D is possibly TRBD1 (5 bases). This CDR3 has 13 residues.

To note about this clonotype: Since a much larger clone is just one base distant, this may be a read error. The J gene is TRBJ2-5, the V gene TRBV28; no reliable D call. This CDR3 is 13 amino acids long. The germline V and J ends were trimmed by 1 base and 7 bases, with 10 bases remaining between them. Germline CDR1 and CDR2: MDHEN and SYDVKM. The CDR3 spells CASSLSSHWTQYF. The CDR3 coding sequence is TGTGCCAGCAGTTTATCCAGCCATTGGACCCAGTACTTC.

The chain carries TRBV5-5 and TRBJ2-3; the D gene is possibly TRBD2 (6 bases). V was cut by 4 bases and J by 12 bases, with 24 bases left in between. This CDR3 is built from 15 residues. In germline, CDR1 is SGHKS, CDR2 YYEKEE (reference sequence). CDR3 amino acids: CASSRRGERPVTQYF. The CDR3 coding sequence is TGTGCCAGCAGCCGGCGGGGAGAGCGGCCAGTTACCCAGTATTTT.

The chain combines TRBV11-1 with TRBJ2-1, with 10 bases that match TRBD2. This CDR3 has 16 amino acids. The trim removed 9 bases at V and 4 bases at J, leaving 12 bases unmatched. CDR1 and CDR2 (germline): SGHAT, FQDESV (reference sequence). CDR3 protein: CASSPGERGGYNEQFF. The CDR3 region has the DNA TGTGCCAGTAGTCCAGGGGAGCGGGGGGGATACAATGAGCAGTTCTTC.

This clonotype turned up a few times. This rearrangement joins TRBV7-2 to TRBJ2-7; D gene ambiguous. The CDR3 is 13 amino acids. Trimming removed 7 bases at V and 4 bases at J, with 14 bases between. Germline V gene data show CDR1 as SGHTA and CDR2 as FQGNSA. CDR3 nucleotides: TGTGCCAGCAACTTCGCCCGGATTTACGAGCAGTACTTC. Protein product: CASNFARIYEQYF.